This section outlines one T cell receptor (beta chain) sequence together with its context. The data were obtained in a study of blood T cell repertoires in COVID-19. The overall study: Sites across the United States, Italy and Spain contributed samples from acute and convalescent COVID-19. PBMCs, B-cell-depleted T cells, or T cells provided the cDNA or gDNA that made up the material.

Original methodology: Reference gene primer amplification yielded estimated nucleated cell counts. Generated by immunoSEQ multiplex PCR, the TCRdb table keeps only in-frame clones and is missing some. Clonal size and the V and J genes are those of that table, whereas D and trimming came from the DNA. There are approximately 190,000 clones in the sample; around 84% occur only once, and 20% lies in the top ten. Germline CDR1 and CDR2: SGHTA and FQGNSA. The CDR3 length is 15 residues. V lost 5 bases to trimming and J lost 4 bases; unmatched junction nucleotides: 6. The source is a human donor in a cohort sampled during active COVID-19. The rearrangement uses TRBV7-2 and TRBJ1-5, with TRBD1 identical over 9 bases. Sequencing was done on a sample of peripheral blood. This chain's CDR3 is CASSAGQGYNQPQHF. CDR3 coding DNA: TGTGCCAGCAGCGCGGGACAGGGCTATAATCAGCCCCAGCATTTT.